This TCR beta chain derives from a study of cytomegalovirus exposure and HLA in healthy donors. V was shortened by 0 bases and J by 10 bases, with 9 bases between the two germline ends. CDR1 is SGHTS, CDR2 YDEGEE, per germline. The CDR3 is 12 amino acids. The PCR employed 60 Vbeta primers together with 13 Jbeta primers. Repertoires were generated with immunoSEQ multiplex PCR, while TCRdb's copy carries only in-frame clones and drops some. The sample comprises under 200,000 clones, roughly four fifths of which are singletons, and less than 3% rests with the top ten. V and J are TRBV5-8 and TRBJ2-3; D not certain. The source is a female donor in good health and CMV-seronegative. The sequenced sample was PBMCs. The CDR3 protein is CASSLATSAQYF. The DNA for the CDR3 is TGTGCCAGCAGCTTGGCCACTTCTGCGCAGTATTTT. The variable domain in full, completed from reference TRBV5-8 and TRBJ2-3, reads EAGVTQSPTHLIKTRGQQATLRCSPISGHTSVYWYQQALGLGLQFLLWYDEGEERNRGNFPPRFSGRQFPNYSSELNVNALELEDSALYLCASSLATSAQYFGPGTRLTVL.